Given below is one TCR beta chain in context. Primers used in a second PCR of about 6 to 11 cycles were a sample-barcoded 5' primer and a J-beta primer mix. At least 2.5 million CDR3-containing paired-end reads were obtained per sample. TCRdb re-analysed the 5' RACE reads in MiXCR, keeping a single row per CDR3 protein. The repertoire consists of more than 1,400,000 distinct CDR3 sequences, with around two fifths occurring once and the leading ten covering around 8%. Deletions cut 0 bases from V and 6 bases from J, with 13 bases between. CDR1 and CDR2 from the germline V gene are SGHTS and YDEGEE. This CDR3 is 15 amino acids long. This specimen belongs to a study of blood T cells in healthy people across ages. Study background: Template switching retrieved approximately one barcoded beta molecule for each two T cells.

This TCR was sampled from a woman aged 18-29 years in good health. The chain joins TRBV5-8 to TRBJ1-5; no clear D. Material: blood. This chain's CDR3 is CASSLGLDSAQPQHF. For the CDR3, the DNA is TGTGCCAGCAGCTTGGGGTTGGATTCTGCTCAGCCCCAGCATTTT.